A selection of T cell receptor beta chains follows, all from one sample in a study of blood T cells in healthy people across ages. TCRdb processed the 5' RACE reads anew with MiXCR; each CDR3 protein has one entry. This sample has 780,000 or so distinct CDR3 sequences; about 56% occur once, and the top ten carry more than 25%. The sample comprised blood. These receptors all stem from a middle-aged man in good health. Both conserved end residues are part of each CDR3. The D gene is left open where the match is weak. Clone size is not always given. Where it is, it says once, few, many or a class for expanded clones.

j_gene,d_gene,v_gene,abundance,len,CDR3nt,CDR3aa
TRBJ2-1,NA,TRBV7-3,few,12,TGTGCCAGCAGCTTCGCAGGGGATGAGCAGTTCTTC,CASSFAGDEQFF
TRBJ2-5,TRBD2,TRBV3-1,once,17,TGTGCCAGCAGCCGAGCCGTCGGGTCTAGCGGCCAAGAGACCCAGTACTTC,CASSRAVGSSGQETQYF
TRBJ2-1,NA,TRBV6-6,NA,13,TGTGCCAGCAGTTATTTATCACCCCATGAGCAGTTCTTC,CASSYLSPHEQFF
TRBJ2-7,NA,TRBV6-2/TRBV6-3,many,16,TGTGCCAGCATTTTAAATTGGACACCTTCCCCGGGGGAGCAGTACTTC,CASILNWTPSPGEQYF
TRBJ2-5,NA,TRBV20-1,NA,18,TGCAGTGCTAGAGATCATTACGGGAGACAGGGTTGTCAAGAGACCCAGTACTTC,CSARDHYGRQGCQETQYF
TRBJ2-5,NA,TRBV5-1,NA,14,TGCGCCAGCAGCCTGTGGGGGTTCCAAGAGACCCAGTACTTC,CASSLWGFQETQYF
TRBJ2-1,NA,TRBV4-3,few,14,TGCGCCAGCAGCCAGACAGGCTCCTACAATGAGCAGTTCTTC,CASSQTGSYNEQFF
TRBJ2-7,NA,TRBV4-3,few,14,TGCGCCAGCAGCCAAGTAACCGGGGACGACGAGCAGTACTTC,CASSQVTGDDEQYF
TRBJ2-3,TRBD2,TRBV6-2/TRBV6-3,NA,18,TGTGCCAGCAGTTACTTACTAAGAGCGGGGTCTAGCACAGATACGCAGTATTTT,CASSYLLRAGSSTDTQYF
TRBJ1-1,TRBD1,TRBV12-3/TRBV12-4,once,14,TGTGCCAGCAGTTTGAGGACAGGGTCCCCTGAAGCTTTCTTT,CASSLRTGSPEAFF
TRBJ2-5,TRBD1,TRBV5-1,NA,15,TGCGCCAGCAGGCTTACAGGGGGCGGCTACAATGAGCAGTACTTC,CASRLTGGGYNEQYF
TRBJ1-1,TRBD1,TRBV29-1,NA,15,TGCAGCGCCTCCGGGACAGACGATGGTGGCACTGAAGTTTTCTTT,CSASGTDDGGTEVFF
TRBJ1-2,TRBD1,TRBV2,NA,13,TGTGCCAGCAGGGCGACAGGGGTGGCTGGCTACACCTTC,CASRATGVAGYTF
TRBJ2-1,TRBD2,TRBV7-9,NA,15,TGTGCCAGCGAAGGCGGGAGGGCGCTTTACAATGAGCAGTTCTTC,CASEGGRALYNEQFF
TRBJ2-5,TRBD1,TRBV5-1,few,14,TGCGCCAGCAGCCCCGACAGGGGTGCAGAGACCCAGTACTTC,CASSPDRGAETQYF
TRBJ2-1,NA,TRBV29-1,few,14,TGCAGCGTCTTTACAGGGTATTCCTACAATGAGCAGTTCTTC,CSVFTGYSYNEQFF
TRBJ2-1,TRBD2,TRBV2,few,13,TGTGCCAGCAGTGTGGGACTAAACAATGAGCAGTTCTTC,CASSVGLNNEQFF
TRBJ2-7,NA,TRBV28,NA,14,TGTGCCAGCAGTCACCGGGACTTCTACTACGAGCAGTACTTC,CASSHRDFYYEQYF
TRBJ2-7,NA,TRBV7-9,NA,15,TGTGCCAGCAGCTCAGTCCTAGCTGCCTCCTACGAGCAGTACTTC,CASSSVLAASYEQYF
TRBJ2-3,NA,TRBV9,NA,15,TGTGCCAGCAGCGTAGCTCTAAGGGGAACAGATACGCAGTATTTT,CASSVALRGTDTQYF
TRBJ2-7,NA,TRBV7-2,NA,15,TGTGCCAGCAGCTTAGACGGGAGCCGCTCCTACGAGCAGTACTTC,CASSLDGSRSYEQYF
TRBJ2-5,NA,TRBV29-1,NA,15,TGCAGCGTTGAAGATCTGGGGGTTCCGGTAGAGACCCAGTACTTC,CSVEDLGVPVETQYF
TRBJ2-5,NA,TRBV19,few,14,TGTGCCAGTAGTATGAGTCAGCCCCAAGAGACCCAGTACTTC,CASSMSQPQETQYF
TRBJ1-5,NA,TRBV25-1,few,12,TGTGCCAGCAGTGGGATCAATCAGCCCCAGCATTTT,CASSGINQPQHF
TRBJ1-6,NA,TRBV6-6,NA,10,TGTGCCAGCACCAATTCACCCCTCCACTTT,CASTNSPLHF
TRBJ2-7,NA,TRBV20-1,NA,14,TGCAGTGCTAGAGATTTGATAGCCAACGTCGAGCAGTACTTC,CSARDLIANVEQYF
TRBJ2-3,NA,TRBV6-1,many,15,TGTGCCAGCAGTGAAGAGAGGCGCTTGACAGATACGCAGTATTTT,CASSEERRLTDTQYF
TRBJ2-1,NA,TRBV20-1,NA,13,TGCAGTGCCCACCCGGCGTCCTACAATGAGCAGTTCTTC,CSAHPASYNEQFF
TRBJ1-6,NA,TRBV11-2,NA,14,TGTGCCAGCAGCTTAGAGGGGAGGAATTCACCCCTCCACTTT,CASSLEGRNSPLHF
TRBJ1-5,NA,TRBV20-1,NA,12,TGCAGTGCTAGTACCAGCCTTGAGCCCCAGCATTTT,CSASTSLEPQHF
TRBJ2-3,NA,TRBV11-3,NA,16,TGTGCCAGCAGCTTGAGTCAGCGCACTAGCACAGATACGCAGTATTTT,CASSLSQRTSTDTQYF
TRBJ1-5,NA,TRBV15,NA,14,TGTGCCACCAGCCTGAGCCAGGGAAATCAGCCCCAGCATTTT,CATSLSQGNQPQHF
TRBJ1-1,NA,TRBV20-1,NA,14,TGCAGTGCTAGAGATGACACTCTGAACACTGAAGCTTTCTTT,CSARDDTLNTEAFF